Given below is one T cell receptor beta chain in context. As yet, its antigen is unknown. This specimen belongs to a study of cytomegalovirus exposure and HLA in healthy donors. Germline CDR1 reads MNHEY; CDR2 reads SVGAGI. Trimming pared 6 bases from V and 7 bases from J, leaving 21 bases between. CDR3 size: 15 residues. Study-level findings and limits: High sensitivity and specificity were reportedly achieved when the classifier diagnosed cytomegalovirus status.

The PCR used 60 Vbeta and 13 Jbeta primers. Assay used: immunoSEQ multiplex PCR; TCRdb lists only in-frame clones, some missing. The repertoire holds around 130,000 clones, with 80% as singletons. This TCR was recovered from a woman between 40 and 50 years old in good health and CMV-seronegative. Sequencing was carried out using PBMCs. J is TRBJ2-5 and V is TRBV6-5, with D possibly matching TRBD2 (7 bases). CDR3 DNA: TGTGCCAGCAGGGACGGCGGGGGCGGGGGTGGGACCCAGTACTTC. It codes for CASRDGGGGGGTQYF.